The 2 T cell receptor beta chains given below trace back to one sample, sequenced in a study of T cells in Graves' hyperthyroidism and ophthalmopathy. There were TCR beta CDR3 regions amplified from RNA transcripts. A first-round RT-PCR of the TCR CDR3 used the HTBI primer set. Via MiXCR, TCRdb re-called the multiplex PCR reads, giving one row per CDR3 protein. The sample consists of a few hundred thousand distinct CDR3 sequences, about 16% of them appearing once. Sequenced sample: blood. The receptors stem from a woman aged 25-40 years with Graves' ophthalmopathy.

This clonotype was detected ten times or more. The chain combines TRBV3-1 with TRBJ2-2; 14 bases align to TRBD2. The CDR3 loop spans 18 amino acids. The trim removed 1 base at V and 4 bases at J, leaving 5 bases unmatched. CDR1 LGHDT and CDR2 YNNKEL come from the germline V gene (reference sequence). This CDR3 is CASSQGGLAGVRTGELFF. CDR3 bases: TGTGCCAGCAGCCAAGGGGGACTAGCGGGAGTGCGCACCGGGGAGCTGTTTTTT.

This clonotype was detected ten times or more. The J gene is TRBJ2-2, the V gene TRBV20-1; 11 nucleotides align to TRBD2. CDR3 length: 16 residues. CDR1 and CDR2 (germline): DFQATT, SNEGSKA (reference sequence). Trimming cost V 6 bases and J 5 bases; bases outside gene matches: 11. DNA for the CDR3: TGCAGTGCAGGGAAACTAGCGGGAGATCAGACCGGGGAGCTGTTTTTT. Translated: CSAGKLAGDQTGELFF.